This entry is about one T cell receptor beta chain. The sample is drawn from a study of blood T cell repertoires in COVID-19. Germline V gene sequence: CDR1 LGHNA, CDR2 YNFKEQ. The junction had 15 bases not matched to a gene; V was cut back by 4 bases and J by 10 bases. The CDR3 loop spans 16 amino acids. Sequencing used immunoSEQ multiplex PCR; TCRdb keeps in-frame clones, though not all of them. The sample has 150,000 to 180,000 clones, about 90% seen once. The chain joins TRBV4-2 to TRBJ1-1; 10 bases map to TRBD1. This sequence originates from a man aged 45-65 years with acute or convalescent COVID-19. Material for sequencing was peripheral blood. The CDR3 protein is CASSPEKTGGSSPAFF. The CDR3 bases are TGTGCCAGCAGCCCGGAAAAGACAGGGGGCTCCTCACCAGCTTTCTTT.